What follows are 24 T cell receptor beta chains derived from one specimen sequenced in a study of T cells in Graves' hyperthyroidism and ophthalmopathy. Authors of the study amplified TCR beta CDR3 regions from RNA transcripts. First-round RT-PCR targeting the TCR CDR3 was performed with the HTBI primer set. One entry per CDR3 protein results from TCRdb running MiXCR on the multiplex PCR reads. The table shows 530,000 or so distinct CDR3 sequences, with 46% occurring only once. Sequencing input: peripheral blood or thyroid tissue (not recorded which). The receptors originated from a woman under 30 with Graves' hyperthyroidism.

This chain joins TRBV20-1 and TRBJ1-1, with D possibly matching TRBD1 (5 bases). Trimming cost V 6 bases and J 4 bases, with 12 bases left between them. Germline-derived CDR1 and CDR2 are DFQATT and SNEGSKA (reference sequence). The CDR3 extends over 12 amino acids. The CDR3 reads CSARGGSTEAFF. The DNA for the CDR3 is TGCAGTGCCCGGGGGGGGAGCACTGAAGCTTTCTTT.

This clonotype was detected ten times or more. The V call is TRBV5-8, the J call TRBJ2-5; D is uncertain. CDR1 is SGHTS and CDR2 is YDEGEE in the germline V gene. This CDR3 contains 13 residues. The V gene lost 2 bases and the J gene lost 2 bases, with 7 bases spanning the gap. CDR3 sequence reads: CASSFHGQETQYF. CDR3 coding DNA: TGTGCCAGCAGCTTTCACGGACAAGAGACCCAGTACTTC.

The chain recombines TRBV10-3 with TRBJ2-7; possible D gene TRBD1, 5 bases. The CDR3 loop spans 16 amino acids. V was cut by 6 bases and J by 4 bases, with 22 bases left in between. Germline assignment: CDR1 ENHRY and CDR2 SYGVKD. The CDR3 coding sequence is TGTGCCATCAGGGGTCCGAACCAAGGGGCGCCTTACGAGCAGTACTTC. Encoded protein: CAIRGPNQGAPYEQYF.

This clonotype appeared a few times. The V gene is TRBV30, the J gene TRBJ1-2, with D possibly TRBD1 on 6 matching bases. CDR1 is GTSNPN and CDR2 is SVGIG in the germline V gene (reference sequence). Trimming left V 0 bases short and J 4 bases short, with 12 bases between. The CDR3 is made up of 14 amino acids. The CDR3 coding sequence is TGTGCCTGGAGTGTCGGCAGGGGCGGCTATGGCTACACCTTC. Translation gives CAWSVGRGGYGYTF.

The gene calls are TRBV20-1 and TRBJ1-5, with TRBD1 identical over 9 bases. V lost 6 bases and J lost 0; bases outside the gene matches: 3. This CDR3 region has 14 residues. Germline CDR1 reads DFQATT; CDR2 reads SNEGSKA (reference sequence). The chain's CDR3 is CSATQGASNQPQHF. DNA of the CDR3: TGCAGTGCGACACAGGGGGCTAGCAATCAGCCCCAGCATTTT.

V gene TRBV2 combines with J gene TRBJ1-6; D may be TRBD1 (6 bases). The germline V gene encodes CDR1 SNHLY and CDR2 FYNNEI. This CDR3 contains 15 residues. V was clipped by 8 bases and J by 9 bases, with 20 bases between them. The CDR3 region is CASSTGRGFGSPLHF. CDR3 nucleotides: TGTGCCAGCTCCACAGGGCGAGGGTTTGGTTCACCCCTCCACTTT. The full variable domain, completed using reference TRBV2 and TRBJ1-6, is EPEVTQTPSHQVTQMGQEVILRCVPISNHLYFYWYRQILGQKVEFLVSFYNNEISEKSEIFDDQFSVERPDGSNFTLKIRSTKLEDSAMYFCASSTGRGFGSPLHFGNGTRLTVT.

This chain connects TRBV2 to TRBJ1-2, with D tentatively TRBD1 (5 bases). V was pared by 3 bases and J by 12 bases, with 17 bases between. CDR3 length: 13 residues. From germline, CDR1 is SNHLY and CDR2 FYNNEI. CDR3 loop: CASSDDSTSGNTF. As DNA, the CDR3 is TGTGCCAGCAGTGATGACAGTACCTCTGGAAACACCTTC.

This clonotype was seen ten or more times. V and J are TRBV7-2 and TRBJ1-4; D is perhaps TRBD1 (6 bases). This CDR3 contains 15 residues. CDR1 is SGHTA, CDR2 FQGNSA, per germline. V was trimmed by 7 bases and J by 7 bases, leaving 19 bases between them. CDR3 DNA: TGTGCCAGCATCCCCTCGGTCGGGGGCGGTGAAAAACTGTTTTTT. Amino acid sequence: CASIPSVGGGEKLFF.

This clonotype was seen repeatedly, ten times or more. The chain is built from TRBV20-1 and TRBJ2-5; D gene ambiguous. Trimming took off 6 bases at V and 3 bases at J, with 11 bases between the two ends. This CDR3 region has 12 residues. CDR1 is DFQATT, CDR2 SNEGSKA, per germline (reference sequence). The CDR3 loop reads CSAQYGEETQYF. The DNA of the CDR3 is TGCAGTGCCCAGTACGGAGAAGAGACCCAGTACTTC.

In its sample, this clonotype was seen many times. The V and J genes are TRBV27 and TRBJ2-7; D gene ambiguous. In germline, CDR1 is MNHEY, CDR2 SMNVEV (reference sequence). The ends were cut back, 8 bases at V and 1 base at J, with 9 bases in the middle. The CDR3 is 12 amino acids. CDR3 region: CASGPGSYEQYF. The CDR3 nucleotides read TGTGCCAGCGGACCGGGTTCCTACGAGCAGTACTTC.

V usage is TRBV29-1 and J usage is TRBJ2-7; D may be TRBD1 (6 bases). Germline assignment: CDR1 SQVTM and CDR2 ANQGSEA. The CDR3 extends over 11 amino acids. V lost 8 bases to trimming and J lost 5 bases, with 13 bases between them. CDR3 loop: CSLAGANEQYF. The CDR3 DNA is TGCAGCTTGGCAGGGGCCAACGAGCAGTACTTC.

This clonotype was counted a few times. This sequence joins TRBV27 and TRBJ2-7; 8 positions match TRBD2. The CDR3 has 14 residues. V was clipped by 6 bases and J by 4 bases; unmatched bases: 8. The germline V gene encodes CDR1 MNHEY and CDR2 SMNVEV (reference sequence). CDR3 DNA sequence: TGTGCCAGCAGGATAAGCGGGAGAGCTTACGAGCAGTACTTC. Protein sequence: CASRISGRAYEQYF.

This clonotype was seen more than once but under ten times. The CDR3 DNA is TGTGCCAGCAGCTTAGGCCGGGATGAGCAGTTCTTC. The encoded protein is CASSLGRDEQFF. This chain uses TRBV7-9 with TRBJ2-7; no definite D call. TRBJ2-1 explains the end of the DNA better; the J call may be wrong. This CDR3 is 12 amino acids long. Germline V gene lookup returns CDR1 SEHNR and CDR2 FQNEAQ (reference sequence).

This clonotype was picked up many times. The CDR3 DNA is TGTGCCAGCAGCAGCGTCGAGGACAGGGCTTTCTCTGGGGCCAACGTCCTGACTTTC. Its protein is CASSSVEDRAFSGANVLTF. V usage is TRBV5-6 and J usage is TRBJ2-6; 8 bases are shared with TRBD1. The CDR3 sequence is 19 residues long. CDR1 is SGHDT and CDR2 is YYEEEE in the germline V gene. V was clipped by 4 bases and J by 0 bases; unmatched bases: 12.

This clonotype was found many times. The rearrangement uses TRBV7-9 and TRBJ2-7, with D perhaps matching TRBD2 (5 bases). Trimming shortened V by 5 bases and J by 3 bases, and 17 bases separated the two germline ends. The length of the CDR3 is 15 residues. Germline V lookup: CDR1 SEHNR, CDR2 FQNEAQ (reference sequence). CDR3 loop: CASSVRDRGHYEQYF. The CDR3, as DNA: TGTGCCAGCAGCGTAAGGGATCGAGGGCACTACGAGCAGTACTTC. The entire variable domain, with the rest obtained from reference TRBV7-9 and TRBJ2-7, is as follows: DTGVSQNPRHKITKRGQNVTFRCDPISEHNRLYWYRQTLGQGPEFLTYFQNEAQLEKSRLLSDRFSAERPKGSFSTLEIQRTEQGDSAMYLCASSVRDRGHYEQYFGPGTRLTVT.

V usage is TRBV20-1 and J usage is TRBJ1-1; D may be TRBD1 (5 bases). The germline V gene encodes CDR1 DFQATT and CDR2 SNEGSKA (reference sequence). The CDR3 extends over 14 amino acids. The V end was cut by 3 bases, the J end by 3 bases, with 14 bases between. The CDR3 protein is CSASLGVLDTEAFF. The CDR3 coding sequence is TGCAGTGCTAGTCTGGGGGTATTGGACACTGAAGCTTTCTTT.

This clonotype was seen ten or more times. This chain joins TRBV29-1 and TRBJ1-1; D is perhaps TRBD1 (6 bases). The CDR3 loop spans 14 amino acids. Germline assignment: CDR1 SQVTM and CDR2 ANQGSEA. V was pared by 6 bases and J by 4 bases, with 18 bases between. For the CDR3, the DNA is TGCAGCGTGGAAACTCAGGGAGGGGGCACTGAAGCTTTCTTT. Encoded protein: CSVETQGGGTEAFF. The full variable domain, rest sourced from reference TRBV29-1 and TRBJ1-1, is SAVISQKPSRDICQRGTSLTIQCQVDSQVTMMFWYRQQPGQSLTLIATANQGSEATYESGFVIDKFPISRPNLTFSTLTVSNMSPEDSSIYLCSVETQGGGTEAFFGQGTRLTVV.

This clonotype was detected ten times or more. Lacking the conserved final phenylalanine or tryptophan, this CDR3 likely reflects a read error. The chain employs TRBV29-1 and TRBJ1-1; D unresolved. V lost 7 bases, J lost 1 base, and 16 bases lay in between. The CDR3 sequence is 14 residues long. Germline lookup yields CDR1 SQVTM and CDR2 ANQGSEA. Here the CDR3 DNA reads TGCAGCGCTACCAAGGACGGGCCGAACACTGAAGCTTTCCTT. Translating it yields CSATKDGPNTEAFL.

This clonotype was detected ten times or more. The chain carries TRBV12-3 or TRBV12-4 and TRBJ1-2; no firm D call. This CDR3 has 13 residues. V lost 3 bases and J 0 bases, leaving 5 bases between the germline ends. CDR3 residues: CASSLITNYGYTF. The CDR3 DNA sequence: TGTGCCAGCAGTTTGATAACTAACTATGGCTACACCTTC.

Concerning this clonotype: A much larger clonotype is one base distant, so this may be a read error. The chain links TRBV7-9 to TRBJ1-3; no firm D call. Germline loops: CDR1 SEHNR, CDR2 FQNEAQ (reference sequence). The CDR3 loop spans 17 amino acids. CDR3 residues: CAGSPNPVGSSGNTIYF. In DNA form, the CDR3 reads TGTGCCGGCAGCCCAAATCCCGTAGGAAGCTCTGGAAACACCATATATTTT.

V gene TRBV9 combines with J gene TRBJ2-4; D remains ambiguous. V lost 2 bases and J lost 0, with 6 bases in between. The CDR3 is 14 residues long. Looked up from germline, CDR1 is SGDLS and CDR2 is YYNGEE. For the CDR3, the DNA is TGTGCCAGCAGCGTTGGTCTAGCCAAAAACATTCAGTACTTC. This sequence encodes CASSVGLAKNIQYF.

At least ten counts were recorded for this clonotype. The chain recombines TRBV6-5 with TRBJ1-6, with D perhaps matching TRBD1 (5 bases). Germline V lookup: CDR1 MNHEY, CDR2 SVGAGI. This CDR3 spans 12 amino acids. The V gene lost 5 bases and the J gene lost 9 bases, with 8 bases spanning the gap. This CDR3 reads CASSPGSSPLHF. In DNA form, the CDR3 reads TGTGCCAGCAGTCCAGGGAGTTCACCCCTCCACTTT.

This clonotype showed up just once. This rearrangement joins TRBV10-3 to TRBJ2-7, with 9 positions matching TRBD2. V lost 6 bases and J lost 3; bases outside the gene matches: 12. The germline V gene has CDR1 ENHRY and CDR2 SYGVKD. The CDR3 is made up of 16 amino acids. CDR3 region: CAIRPIPSGASYEQYF. The DNA for the CDR3 is TGTGCCATCAGGCCAATCCCTAGCGGGGCGAGCTACGAGCAGTACTTC.

The table lists this clonotype with many counts. The chain links TRBV19 to TRBJ2-7; maybe TRBD2 (5 bases). CDR3 size: 14 residues. Trimming shortened V by 3 bases and J by 1 base, and 10 bases separated the two germline ends. CDR1 and CDR2 (germline): LNHDA, SQIVND (reference sequence). CDR3 loop: CASSMRTDSYEQYF. Here the CDR3 DNA reads TGTGCCAGTAGTATGAGGACTGATTCCTACGAGCAGTACTTC.